Below are 4 T cell receptor beta chains sequenced from a single sample in a study of vaccination and CD4 T cells after COVID-19. The antigens these receptors bind are not known. Treatment of the sample: 10-day PBMC culture with coronavirus spike peptide pools or control peptides (ViraFEST assay). With the Oncomine TCR Beta short-read assay, DNA from cultured CD4+ T cells was sequenced. From the PCR reads, TCRdb called clonotypes with MiXCR, one entry per CDR3 protein. The profile covers around 20,000 distinct CDR3 sequences, with about 42% appearing a single time and roughly 6.3% taken by the ten largest. The sequences come from CD4+ T cells from blood, cultured in vitro, collected before SARS-CoV-2 vaccination. Receptor source: a human donor who had recovered from COVID-19.

This clonotype was counted a single time. The chain links TRBV29-1 to TRBJ1-1, with D tentatively TRBD1 (5 bases). Trimming removed 6 bases from V and 11 bases from J, with 16 bases in between. Germline V gene data show CDR1 as SQVTM and CDR2 as ANQGSEA. The CDR3 is 11 amino acids. This CDR3 reads CSVDPGTEAFF. As DNA, the CDR3 is TGCAGCGTAGACCCCGGGACGGAGGCTTTCTTT.

This clonotype turned up a few times. The chain links TRBV15 to TRBJ1-2; tentative D call: TRBD1 (6 bases). The V and J ends lost 6 bases and 4 bases respectively, with 21 bases between them. The CDR3 runs to 16 residues. Germline loops: CDR1 LNHNV, CDR2 YYDKDF (reference sequence). Written as DNA, the CDR3 is TGTGCCACCAGTGCCGACAAGGACAGAGCATCCTATGGCTACACCTTC. As protein: CATSADKDRASYGYTF. Using reference TRBV15 and TRBJ1-2 for the parts outside the CDR3, the full variable domain is DAMVIQNPRYQVTQFGKPVTLSCSQTLNHNVMYWYQQKSSQAPKLLFHYYDKDFNNEADTPDNFQSRRPNTSFCFLDIRSPGLGDTAMYLCATSADKDRASYGYTFGSGTRLTVV.

This chain connects TRBV5-5 to TRBJ2-7; D gene unclear. The CDR3 loop spans 16 amino acids. The ends were cut back, 0 bases at V and 0 bases at J, with 13 bases in the middle. The germline CDR1 and CDR2 sequences are SGHKS and YYEKEE (reference sequence). DNA of the CDR3: TGTGCCAGCAGCTTGGCCGCCGGCCTTACCTCCTACGAGCAGTACTTC. Translated, it gives CASSLAAGLTSYEQYF. Based on the CDR3 plus reference TRBV5-5 and TRBJ2-7, the full variable domain is DAGVTQSPTHLIKTRGQQVTLRCSPISGHKSVSWYQQVLGQGPQFIFQYYEKEERGRGNFPDRFSARQFPNYSSELNVNALLLGDSALYLCASSLAAGLTSYEQYFGPGTRLTVT.

The chain employs TRBV20-1 and TRBJ1-1, with D hard to call. The V and J ends lost 0 bases and 11 bases respectively, with 16 bases between them. CDR1 DFQATT and CDR2 SNEGSKA come from the germline V gene (reference sequence). This CDR3 spans 13 amino acids. The CDR3 DNA reads TGCAGTGCTAGAGATACCATCGCAAAAGTTGCTTTCTTT. This encodes CSARDTIAKVAFF.